The 29 T cell receptor beta chains listed next were all sequenced from one sample in a study of regulatory T cells in long-lasting Graves disease. Time point given: newly diagnosed GD, antithyroid drugs for less than 3 months. The TCR library was made from RNA extracted from PBMCs. The TCR beta library used iRepertoire HTBI primers with Arm-PCR amplification of CDR3. In TCRdb, the multiplex PCR reads were re-called with MiXCR into one record per CDR3 protein. The sample contains 440,000 or so distinct CDR3 sequences, about 16% of which appear only once. These data were likewise used in another study, on T cells in Graves' hyperthyroidism and ophthalmopathy.

This specimen was peripheral blood mononuclear cells (PBMCs), taken at new diagnosis, from a patient treated with antithyroid drugs. These receptors were obtained from a woman aged 25 to 39 with Graves disease.

This clonotype was found many times. This chain joins TRBV12-3 or TRBV12-4 and TRBJ2-7; TRBD2 agrees at 12 bases. This CDR3 is 19 amino acids long. Germline trimming cut 1 base from V and 4 bases from J; bases unmatched to any gene: 14. The CDR3 spells CASSLELAGGIGMDYEQYF. The CDR3 nucleotides read TGTGCCAGCAGTTTAGAGCTAGCGGGAGGGATTGGGATGGATTACGAGCAGTACTTC.

This clonotype was observed at least ten times. V is TRBV3-1 and J is TRBJ2-1; 7 bases are shared with TRBD1. Trimming at V came to 3 bases and at J to 2 bases, leaving 10 bases not matched to a gene. CDR1 is LGHDT, CDR2 YNNKEL, per germline (reference sequence). This CDR3 has 17 residues. CDR3 in amino acids: CASSHTGTVRTYNEQFF. The CDR3 DNA is TGTGCCAGCAGCCATACCGGGACAGTGCGGACCTACAATGAGCAGTTCTTC.

This clonotype showed up many times. V gene TRBV3-1 combines with J gene TRBJ1-1; no reliable D call. The CDR3 consists of 11 residues. With 5 bases removed from V and 5 bases from J, the gap between germline ends came to 6 bases. The germline CDR1 and CDR2 sequences are LGHDT and YNNKEL (reference sequence). Written as DNA, the CDR3 is TGTGCCAGCAGCACAGCTACTGAAGCTTTCTTT. It codes for CASSTATEAFF.

This clonotype was seen ten or more times. This rearrangement joins TRBV6-4 to TRBJ2-1; 7 nucleotides line up with TRBD1. V was clipped by 6 bases and J by 5 bases; unmatched bases: 10. Germline V gives CDR1 MRHNA, CDR2 SNTAGT. CDR3 length equals 15 residues. The CDR3 loop reads CASSFDREGNNEQFF. The DNA for the CDR3 is TGTGCCAGCAGCTTCGACAGGGAAGGCAACAATGAGCAGTTCTTC.

V and J are TRBV5-1 and TRBJ1-5; D is unresolved. Trimming took 2 bases from V and 0 from J, leaving 9 bases between them. Germline lookup yields CDR1 SGHRS and CDR2 YFSETQ. CDR3 length equals 15 residues. The DNA for the CDR3 is TGCGCCAGCAGCTTAGGAACCCATAGCAATCAGCCCCAGCATTTT. It translates to CASSLGTHSNQPQHF.

V usage is TRBV6-1 and J usage is TRBJ2-1, with 7 bases aligning to TRBD2. V lost 6 bases to trimming and J lost 9 bases; unmatched junction nucleotides: 17. Germline V gives CDR1 MNHNS, CDR2 SASEGT. This CDR3 comprises 16 residues. In nucleotides, the CDR3 is TGTGCCAGCAGGGACCATGAGGGCGGGAGCATTAGTGAGCAGTTCTTC. Amino acids: CASRDHEGGSISEQFF.

This clonotype has ten or more counts. The V gene is TRBV6-1, the J gene TRBJ1-5, with D hard to call. Looked up from germline, CDR1 is MNHNS and CDR2 is SASEGT. The CDR3 runs to 11 residues. V was pared by 4 bases and J by 7 bases, with 5 bases between. The CDR3 region is CASSVGQPQHF. CDR3 DNA sequence: TGTGCCAGCAGTGTCGGCCAGCCCCAGCATTTT.

This clonotype was recorded at least ten times. The gene calls are TRBV6-5 and TRBJ2-7, with TRBD1 identical over 9 bases. The CDR3 is 15 residues long. Per germline, CDR1 MNHEY and CDR2 SVGAGI. The V and J ends lost 4 bases and 0 bases, in that order; junction bases with no gene match: 4. CDR3 sequence reads: CASSLEGQGSYEQYF. CDR3 nucleotides: TGTGCCAGCAGTTTGGAGGGACAGGGCTCCTACGAGCAGTACTTC.

This clonotype occurred many times. This chain connects TRBV12-3 or TRBV12-4 to TRBJ2-2; 8 positions match TRBD1. The V segment lost 6 bases and the J segment 0 bases; nucleotides outside the gene matches: 6. This CDR3 is 16 amino acids long. The CDR3 sequence: CASSLNRGANTGELFF. In DNA, the CDR3 is TGTGCCAGCAGCTTGAACAGGGGGGCGAACACCGGGGAGCTGTTTTTT.

The chain recombines TRBV5-6 with TRBJ2-1; the D gene is possibly TRBD2 (5 bases). V was clipped by 2 bases and J by 0 bases, with 12 bases between them. Germline loops: CDR1 SGHDT, CDR2 YYEEEE. The CDR3 sequence is 16 residues long. The CDR3 DNA is TGTGCCAGCAGCTTACGGGAACTAGGCTCCTACAATGAGCAGTTCTTC. Encoded protein: CASSLRELGSYNEQFF. Using reference TRBV5-6 and TRBJ2-1 for the parts outside the CDR3, the full variable domain is DAGVTQSPTHLIKTRGQQVTLRCSPKSGHDTVSWYQQALGQGPQFIFQYYEEEERQRGNFPDRFSGHQFPNYSSELNVNALLLGDSALYLCASSLRELGSYNEQFFGPGTRLTVL.

J is TRBJ2-2 and V is TRBV19, with 8 bases fitting TRBD1. The CDR3 has 15 amino acids. From germline, CDR1 is LNHDA and CDR2 SQIVND (reference sequence). V lost 7 bases to trimming and J lost 1 base; unmatched junction nucleotides: 5. Here the CDR3 DNA reads TGTGCCAGTACCGATACAGGGGGGAACACCGGGGAGCTGTTTTTT. Translated: CASTDTGGNTGELFF.

This clonotype has a count of ten or more. V usage is TRBV5-1 and J usage is TRBJ2-3, with D perhaps TRBD2 (7 bases). This CDR3 is built from 15 residues. From germline, CDR1 is SGHRS and CDR2 YFSETQ. Trimming shortened V by 2 bases and J by 4 bases, and 14 bases separated the two germline ends. CDR3 sequence (DNA): TGCGCCAGCAGCTTAGGGAGGGGGAGTGCAGATACGCAGTATTTT. It codes for CASSLGRGSADTQYF.

In this sample, this clonotype turned up many times. The chain uses TRBV18 and TRBJ2-1; 7 bases agree with TRBD2. This CDR3 spans 15 amino acids. CDR1 is KGHSH, CDR2 LQKENI, per germline. The V gene end was trimmed by 3 bases and the J gene end by 3 bases; junction bases not matched to a gene: 5. This chain's CDR3 is CASSPEGGVYNEQFF. The DNA of the CDR3 is TGTGCCAGCTCACCTGAGGGAGGGGTCTACAATGAGCAGTTCTTC.

This chain links TRBV10-3 with TRBJ1-1; maybe TRBD1 (6 bases). The CDR3 has 12 amino acids. V gave up 8 bases and J gave up 11 bases, with 18 bases separating them. Germline-derived CDR1 and CDR2 are ENHRY and SYGVKD. CDR3 region: CAILPQGGMAFF. The CDR3 nucleotides read TGTGCCATCTTACCACAGGGAGGTATGGCTTTCTTT.

This clonotype was recorded a few times. The V and J genes are TRBV10-2 and TRBJ1-3; D is perhaps TRBD1 (5 bases). The CDR3 has 15 amino acids. V was shortened by 6 bases and J by 0 bases, with 12 bases between the two germline ends. CDR1 WSHSY and CDR2 SAAADI come from the germline V gene. CDR3 in amino acids: CASSGTHLSGNTIYF. The CDR3, as DNA: TGCGCCAGCAGCGGGACGCACCTCTCTGGAAACACCATATATTTT.

This clonotype was counted ten times or more. V usage is TRBV11-2 and J usage is TRBJ2-1; no clear D. In germline, CDR1 is SGHAT, CDR2 FQNNGV. CDR3 size: 15 residues. V dropped 2 bases and J dropped 0 bases, with 8 bases sitting between them. CDR3 loop: CASSLYKSSYNEQFF. The CDR3 DNA reads as TGTGCCAGCAGCTTATACAAAAGCTCCTACAATGAGCAGTTCTTC.

CDR3 bases: TGTGCCACCAGCAGCCGACAGTTTGCAACTAATGAAAAACTGTTTTTT. Translating gives CATSSRQFATNEKLFF. The chain links TRBV15 to TRBJ1-4; TRBD1 is a possible D gene (5 bases). Germline CDR1 and CDR2: LNHNV and YYDKDF (reference sequence). There are 16 residues in the CDR3. Trimming shortened V by 3 bases and J by 0 bases, and 11 bases separated the two germline ends.

This clonotype came up many times. This sequence joins TRBV11-2 and TRBJ1-2; 8 bases fit TRBD1. Germline CDR1 reads SGHAT; CDR2 reads FQNNGV. The CDR3 totals 18 residues. V was clipped by 2 bases and J by 1 base; unmatched bases: 12. The CDR3 DNA reads as TGTGCCAGCAGCTTATTAGCCACAGGGGGGACTCGTAACTATGGCTACACCTTC. Translated: CASSLLATGGTRNYGYTF.

The chain uses TRBV11-2 and TRBJ2-7; 9 bases match TRBD1. The germline V gene has CDR1 SGHAT and CDR2 FQNNGV. The CDR3 totals 13 residues. Germline trimming cut 5 bases from V and 2 bases from J; bases unmatched to any gene: 1. This CDR3 reads CASSRQGAYEQYF. In nucleotides, the CDR3 is TGTGCCAGCAGCCGACAGGGGGCCTACGAGCAGTACTTC. Based on the CDR3 plus reference TRBV11-2 and TRBJ2-7, the full variable domain is EAGVAQSPRYKIIEKRQSVAFWCNPISGHATLYWYQQILGQGPKLLIQFQNNGVVDDSQLPKDRFSAERLKGVDSTLKIQPAKLEDSAVYLCASSRQGAYEQYFGPGTRLTVT.

This clonotype was detected ten times or more. The rearrangement uses TRBV2 and TRBJ2-5; the D gene is possibly TRBD1 (5 bases). The CDR3 has 15 residues. Trimming shortened V by 4 bases and J by 5 bases, and 17 bases separated the two germline ends. The V gene's germline CDR1 is SNHLY and CDR2 FYNNEI. The CDR3 DNA reads TGTGCCAGCAGTGTAGGAAGGGGTTTTGGGGAGACCCAGTACTTC. Translating it yields CASSVGRGFGETQYF.

This clonotype has at least ten counts. The chain recombines TRBV29-1 with TRBJ2-5, with TRBD2 identical over 8 bases. Germline V CDR1 and CDR2: SQVTM, ANQGSEA. V shed 4 bases, J shed 3 bases, and the junction held 4 bases outside the gene matches. CDR3 length: 13 residues. CDR3 residues: CSVVSSGKETQYF. CDR3 nucleotide sequence: TGCAGCGTTGTTAGTAGCGGGAAAGAGACCCAGTACTTC. The full variable domain, with the rest looked up from reference TRBV29-1 and TRBJ2-5, is SAVISQKPSRDICQRGTSLTIQCQVDSQVTMMFWYRQQPGQSLTLIATANQGSEATYESGFVIDKFPISRPNLTFSTLTVSNMSPEDSSIYLCSVVSSGKETQYFGPGTRLLVL.

This clonotype was observed at least ten times. The rearrangement joins TRBV5-1 to TRBJ2-1; TRBD1 aligns across 8 bases. V was clipped by 5 bases and J by 4 bases; unmatched bases: 5. This CDR3 has 14 amino acids. Germline loops: CDR1 SGHRS, CDR2 YFSETQ. In DNA, the CDR3 is TGCGCCAGCAGGGTCGGACAGGGATACAATGAGCAGTTCTTC. It specifies CASRVGQGYNEQFF.

This clonotype showed up many times. This chain links TRBV11-1 with TRBJ2-3; D uncertain. CDR1 and CDR2 from the germline V gene are SGHAT and FQDESV (reference sequence). Trimming took 0 bases from V and 2 from J, leaving 3 bases between them. This CDR3 contains 13 residues. The CDR3 DNA sequence: TGTGCCAGCAGCTTAGCCTACACAGATACGCAGTATTTT. This gives the protein CASSLAYTDTQYF. Filled out from reference TRBV11-1 and TRBJ2-3, the complete variable domain reads EAEVAQSPRYKITEKSQAVAFWCDPISGHATLYWYRQILGQGPELLVQFQDESVVDDSQLPKDRFSAERLKGVDSTLKIQPAELGDSAMYLCASSLAYTDTQYFGPGTRLTVL.

This clonotype was observed at least ten times. This chain joins TRBV24-1 and TRBJ2-7; 7 bases line up with TRBD1. Germline CDR1 reads KGHDR; CDR2 reads SFDVKD. The CDR3 sequence is 13 residues long. The ends lost 7 bases at V and 1 base at J; junction bases unmatched: 3. The CDR3 sequence is CATRSDRSYEQYF. CDR3 DNA: TGTGCCACCAGATCGGACAGGTCCTACGAGCAGTACTTC.

The table lists this clonotype with a few counts. The chain recombines TRBV9 with TRBJ1-3; D gene ambiguous. This CDR3 comprises 16 residues. CDR1 and CDR2 from the germline V gene are SGDLS and YYNGEE. Trimming stripped 0 bases from V and 2 bases from J, with 12 bases between. Here the CDR3 reads CASSVDPFEAGNTIYF. The CDR3 DNA reads as TGTGCCAGCAGCGTAGATCCTTTTGAAGCTGGAAACACCATATATTTT.

The V and J genes are TRBV7-2 and TRBJ2-1; 8 bases match TRBD2. Germline CDR1 is SGHTA and CDR2 is FQGNSA. This CDR3 has 16 residues. Trimming removed 1 base from V and 7 bases from J; junction bases left unmatched: 9. The CDR3 nucleotides are TGTGCCAGCAGCTTAGTTTCCTCGGGAGGGCTAAATGAGCAGTTCTTC. Amino acid sequence: CASSLVSSGGLNEQFF.

Ten or more counts support this clonotype. This sequence joins TRBV20-1 and TRBJ1-2; 7 bases map to TRBD1. V was pared by 1 base and J by 0 bases, with 8 bases of the junction left unmatched. There are 16 residues in the CDR3. Germline V gene data show CDR1 as DFQATT and CDR2 as SNEGSKA (reference sequence). In DNA, the CDR3 is TGCAGTGCTAGAGTAGGGACAGCGAGCCCTAACTATGGCTACACCTTC. This sequence encodes CSARVGTASPNYGYTF.

This clonotype is a singleton in its sample. A read error is possible here, since a much larger clone lies one base away. This chain links TRBV30 with TRBJ2-5; TRBD2 aligns across 10 bases. CDR1 is GTSNPN and CDR2 is SVGIG in the germline V gene (reference sequence). Germline trimming cut 0 bases from V and 11 bases from J; bases unmatched to any gene: 6. The CDR3 covers 13 residues. CDR3 loop: CAWSVPGLADQYF. The CDR3 nucleotides read TGTGCCTGGAGTGTCCCCGGACTAGCGGATCAGTACTTC.

Only a few counts were recorded for this clonotype. The chain couples TRBV11-3 to TRBJ2-1; D call uncertain. The V gene lost 5 bases and the J gene lost 3 bases, with 20 bases spanning the gap. CDR1 and CDR2 from the germline V gene are SGHNT and YENEEA. The CDR3 has 17 residues. The CDR3, as DNA: TGTGCCAGCAGCGCCCGATCCAGCCTCGGCGACTACAATGAGCAGTTCTTC. It is translated as CASSARSSLGDYNEQFF. Drawing the rest from reference TRBV11-3 and TRBJ2-1, the complete variable domain is EAGVVQSPRYKIIEKKQPVAFWCNPISGHNTLYWYLQNLGQGPELLIRYENEEAVDDSQLPKDRFSAERLKGVDSTLKIQPAELGDSAVYLCASSARSSLGDYNEQFFGPGTRLTVL.